Listed below are T cell receptor beta chains from one sample, sequenced in a study of blood T cell repertoires in COVID-19. Generated by immunoSEQ multiplex PCR, the TCRdb table keeps only in-frame clones and is missing some. In the table there are some 450,000 clones, around 90% of which are singletons. Specimen: peripheral blood. These TCRs come from a man aged 18 to 30 with COVID-19, enrolled during active disease. Both conserved end residues are part of each CDR3. Each record gives: clone size, D gene, J gene, V gene, CDR3 protein, CDR3 DNA. The D gene is left open where the match is weak. Where a row states a size, it is once, few, many or the class of an expanded clone; other rows omit it.

clone_size: NA
d_call: NA
j_call: TRBJ2-3
v_call: TRBV18
cdr3_aa: CASSPGLTDADTQYF
cdr3_nt: TGTGCCAGCTCACCGGGCCTAACCGACGCAGATACGCAGTATTTT

clone_size: NA
d_call: NA
j_call: TRBJ2-5
v_call: TRBV24-1
cdr3_aa: CATSDFDSQETQYF
cdr3_nt: TGTGCCACCAGTGATTTTGACAGCCAAGAGACCCAGTACTTC

clone_size: NA
d_call: TRBD2
j_call: TRBJ2-1
v_call: TRBV11-2
cdr3_aa: CASTYGGSSYNEQFF
cdr3_nt: TGTGCCAGCACCTACGGGGGGAGCTCCTACAATGAGCAGTTCTTC

clone_size: few
d_call: TRBD1
j_call: TRBJ2-5
v_call: TRBV6-5
cdr3_aa: CASRSGTGGWETQYF
cdr3_nt: TGTGCCAGCCGTTCCGGGACAGGGGGCTGGGAGACCCAGTACTTC

clone_size: NA
d_call: NA
j_call: TRBJ2-7
v_call: TRBV18
cdr3_aa: CASSPPDSYEQYF
cdr3_nt: TGTGCCAGCTCACCGCCGGACAGCTACGAGCAGTACTTC

clone_size: NA
d_call: NA
j_call: TRBJ1-2
v_call: TRBV9
cdr3_aa: CASSEEIETEYGYTF
cdr3_nt: TGTGCCAGCAGCGAAGAAATTGAGACAGAATATGGCTACACCTTC

clone_size: NA
d_call: TRBD1
j_call: TRBJ1-4
v_call: TRBV5-6
cdr3_aa: CASSSDRGLVSNEKLFF
cdr3_nt: TGTGCCAGCAGCTCGGACAGGGGGTTGGTCTCTAATGAAAAACTGTTTTTT

clone_size: NA
d_call: TRBD1
j_call: TRBJ2-1
v_call: TRBV30
cdr3_aa: CAWRVTGAFYNEQFF
cdr3_nt: TGTGCCTGGAGGGTGACAGGGGCCTTCTACAATGAGCAGTTCTTC

clone_size: NA
d_call: NA
j_call: TRBJ1-1
v_call: TRBV3-1/TRBV3-2
cdr3_aa: CASSQAIDRDTEAFF
cdr3_nt: TGTGCCAGCAGCCAAGCAATCGACCGGGACACTGAAGCTTTCTTT

clone_size: NA
d_call: TRBD1
j_call: TRBJ1-6
v_call: TRBV29-1
cdr3_aa: CSVSQGPHSPLHF
cdr3_nt: TGCAGCGTTTCACAGGGGCCCCATTCACCCCTCCACTTT

clone_size: few
d_call: NA
j_call: TRBJ2-7
v_call: TRBV2
cdr3_aa: CADGGKGGNEQYF
cdr3_nt: TGTGCCGACGGGGGTAAAGGGGGCAACGAGCAGTACTTC

clone_size: NA
d_call: NA
j_call: TRBJ1-1
v_call: TRBV3-1/TRBV3-2
cdr3_aa: CASSQDTGYSFF
cdr3_nt: TGTGCCAGCAGCCAAGATACGGGGTACTCTTTCTTT

clone_size: NA
d_call: NA
j_call: TRBJ2-4
v_call: TRBV3-1/TRBV3-2
cdr3_aa: CASSLGQAKNIQYF
cdr3_nt: TGTGCCAGCAGCCTCGGACAGGCCAAAAACATTCAGTACTTC

clone_size: NA
d_call: NA
j_call: TRBJ2-7
v_call: TRBV5-1
cdr3_aa: CASSTGNSYEQYF
cdr3_nt: TGCGCCAGCAGTACCGGGAACTCCTACGAGCAGTACTTC

clone_size: NA
d_call: TRBD2
j_call: TRBJ2-3
v_call: TRBV3-1/TRBV3-2
cdr3_aa: CASSQLSGSRTDTQYF
cdr3_nt: TGTGCCAGCAGCCAATTGAGCGGGAGTCGCACAGATACGCAGTATTTT

clone_size: NA
d_call: NA
j_call: TRBJ1-4
v_call: TRBV5-6
cdr3_aa: CASSLNRRANEKLFF
cdr3_nt: TGTGCCAGCAGCTTGAACCGCCGAGCTAATGAAAAACTGTTTTTT

clone_size: NA
d_call: NA
j_call: TRBJ1-2
v_call: TRBV19
cdr3_aa: CARRTGKECLNYGYTF
cdr3_nt: TGTGCCAGACGAACAGGGAAAGAGTGCCTCAACTATGGCTACACCTTC

clone_size: NA
d_call: NA
j_call: TRBJ1-6
v_call: TRBV7-8
cdr3_aa: CASSAAGDPLKIHF
cdr3_nt: TGTGCCAGCAGCGCGGCGGGGGACCCCCTAAAGATCCACTTT

clone_size: NA
d_call: TRBD1
j_call: TRBJ2-5
v_call: TRBV2
cdr3_aa: CASSRDSGTQYF
cdr3_nt: TGTGCCAGCAGCAGGGACAGTGGGACCCAGTACTTC

clone_size: once
d_call: NA
j_call: TRBJ2-3
v_call: TRBV18
cdr3_aa: CASSPTIAGTDTQYF
cdr3_nt: TGTGCCAGCTCACCGACTATCGCGGGCACAGATACGCAGTATTTT

clone_size: NA
d_call: TRBD1
j_call: TRBJ1-1
v_call: TRBV5-5
cdr3_aa: CASSWGTGGYTEAFF
cdr3_nt: TGTGCCAGCAGCTGGGGGACAGGGGGATACACTGAAGCTTTCTTT

clone_size: NA
d_call: NA
j_call: TRBJ2-7
v_call: TRBV6-5
cdr3_aa: CASSYSTTRRDYEQYF
cdr3_nt: TGTGCCAGCAGTTACTCGACCACACGGCGGGACTACGAGCAGTACTTC

clone_size: once
d_call: TRBD1
j_call: TRBJ1-5
v_call: TRBV19
cdr3_aa: CASSPQGQGSNQPQHF
cdr3_nt: TGTGCCAGTAGTCCCCAGGGACAGGGTAGCAATCAGCCCCAGCATTTT

clone_size: NA
d_call: NA
j_call: TRBJ2-2
v_call: TRBV6-5
cdr3_aa: CASSPGIELFF
cdr3_nt: TGTGCCAGCAGTCCAGGCATAGAGCTGTTTTTT

clone_size: NA
d_call: NA
j_call: TRBJ2-6
v_call: TRBV18
cdr3_aa: CASSPSGSGANVLTF
cdr3_nt: TGTGCCAGCTCACCTTCGGGCTCTGGGGCCAACGTCCTGACTTTC

clone_size: NA
d_call: TRBD2
j_call: TRBJ2-1
v_call: TRBV11-2
cdr3_aa: CASVRRGYHNEQFF
cdr3_nt: TGTGCCAGCGTAAGGCGGGGGTACCACAATGAGCAGTTCTTC

clone_size: NA
d_call: TRBD2
j_call: TRBJ2-5
v_call: TRBV5-1
cdr3_aa: CASSLRGGGAFAETQYF
cdr3_nt: TGCGCCAGCAGCTTGCGGGGCGGGGGGGCCTTTGCAGAGACCCAGTACTTC

clone_size: NA
d_call: NA
j_call: TRBJ1-2
v_call: TRBV12-3/TRBV12-4
cdr3_aa: CASSPQGYYGYTF
cdr3_nt: TGTGCCAGCAGCCCACAGGGTTACTATGGCTACACCTTC

clone_size: NA
d_call: TRBD1
j_call: TRBJ2-7
v_call: TRBV7-9
cdr3_aa: CASSLVAGGPYEQYF
cdr3_nt: TGTGCCAGCAGCTTAGTGGCAGGGGGCCCCTACGAGCAGTACTTC

clone_size: few
d_call: NA
j_call: TRBJ2-7
v_call: TRBV7-9
cdr3_aa: CASSGGTVVSYEQYF
cdr3_nt: TGTGCCAGCAGCGGAGGGACCGTCGTCTCCTACGAGCAGTACTTC

clone_size: NA
d_call: TRBD1
j_call: TRBJ2-1
v_call: TRBV14
cdr3_aa: CASSQDRGLYNEQFF
cdr3_nt: TGTGCCAGCAGCCAAGACAGGGGGCTCTACAATGAGCAGTTCTTC

clone_size: NA
d_call: TRBD1
j_call: TRBJ2-3
v_call: TRBV5-4
cdr3_aa: CASSPGTGGADTQYF
cdr3_nt: TGTGCCAGCAGCCCCGGGACAGGGGGCGCCGATACGCAGTATTTT

clone_size: NA
d_call: TRBD2
j_call: TRBJ2-7
v_call: TRBV18
cdr3_aa: CASSNRTSGSPEQYF
cdr3_nt: TGTGCCAGCTCAAATAGGACTAGCGGGAGTCCCGAGCAGTACTTC

clone_size: NA
d_call: TRBD2
j_call: TRBJ2-2
v_call: TRBV27
cdr3_aa: CASSWWGGGNTGELFF
cdr3_nt: TGTGCCAGCAGTTGGTGGGGCGGGGGAAACACCGGGGAGCTGTTTTTT

clone_size: NA
d_call: NA
j_call: TRBJ1-3
v_call: TRBV7-9
cdr3_aa: CASSLTHSGNTIYF
cdr3_nt: TGTGCCAGCAGCTTAACTCATTCTGGAAACACCATATATTTT

clone_size: NA
d_call: TRBD2
j_call: TRBJ2-1
v_call: TRBV5-1
cdr3_aa: CASSLLAGVRYNEQFF
cdr3_nt: TGCGCCAGCAGCTTATTAGCGGGAGTCCGGTACAATGAGCAGTTCTTC

clone_size: NA
d_call: NA
j_call: TRBJ1-1
v_call: TRBV7-9
cdr3_aa: CARVRLAFF
cdr3_nt: TGTGCCAGAGTCCGGTTGGCTTTCTTT

clone_size: NA
d_call: TRBD2
j_call: TRBJ2-7
v_call: TRBV19
cdr3_aa: CASSSTGTSGNEQYF
cdr3_nt: TGTGCCAGTAGTTCAACCGGGACTAGCGGGAACGAGCAGTACTTC

clone_size: NA
d_call: NA
j_call: TRBJ2-5
v_call: TRBV3-1/TRBV3-2
cdr3_aa: CASSLLEGETQYF
cdr3_nt: TGTGCCAGCAGCCTGCTAGAAGGAGAGACCCAGTACTTC

clone_size: NA
d_call: NA
j_call: TRBJ2-5
v_call: TRBV24-1
cdr3_aa: CATSDLKGAWETQYF
cdr3_nt: TGTGCCACCAGTGACCTCAAAGGGGCTTGGGAGACCCAGTACTTC

clone_size: NA
d_call: NA
j_call: TRBJ1-5
v_call: TRBV7-8
cdr3_aa: CASSLGMISVAPTKSQPQHF
cdr3_nt: TGTGCCAGCAGCTTAGGTATGATATCCGTAGCCCCAACGAAGTCCCAGCCCCAGCATTTT